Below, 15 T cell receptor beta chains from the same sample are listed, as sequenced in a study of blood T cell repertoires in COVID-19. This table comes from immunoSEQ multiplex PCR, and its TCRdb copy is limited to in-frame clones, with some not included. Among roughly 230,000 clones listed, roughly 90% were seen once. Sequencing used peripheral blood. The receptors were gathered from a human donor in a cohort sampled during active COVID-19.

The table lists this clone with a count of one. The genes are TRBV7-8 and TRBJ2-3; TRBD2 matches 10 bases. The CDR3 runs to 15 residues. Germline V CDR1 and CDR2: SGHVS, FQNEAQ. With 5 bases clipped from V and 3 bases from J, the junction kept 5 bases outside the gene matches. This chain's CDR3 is CASSATSGTTDTQYF. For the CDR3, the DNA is TGTGCCAGCAGCGCCACTAGCGGGACTACAGATACGCAGTATTTT.

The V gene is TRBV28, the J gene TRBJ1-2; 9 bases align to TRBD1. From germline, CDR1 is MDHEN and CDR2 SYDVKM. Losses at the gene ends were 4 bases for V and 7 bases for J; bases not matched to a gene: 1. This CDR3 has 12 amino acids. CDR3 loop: CASSSDRGGYTF. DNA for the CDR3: TGTGCCAGCAGTTCGGACAGGGGTGGCTACACCTTC.

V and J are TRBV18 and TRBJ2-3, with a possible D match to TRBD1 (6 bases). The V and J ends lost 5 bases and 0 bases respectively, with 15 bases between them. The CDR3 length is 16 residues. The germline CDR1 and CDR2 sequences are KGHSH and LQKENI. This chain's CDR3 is CASSTYRVLSTDTQYF. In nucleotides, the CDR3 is TGTGCCAGCTCAACCTACAGGGTTTTAAGCACAGATACGCAGTATTTT.

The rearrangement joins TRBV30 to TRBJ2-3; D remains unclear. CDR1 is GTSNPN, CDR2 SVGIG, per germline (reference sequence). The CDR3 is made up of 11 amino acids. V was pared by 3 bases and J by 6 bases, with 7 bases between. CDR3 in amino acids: CAWRFLDTQYF. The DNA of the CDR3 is TGTGCCTGGAGGTTCCTTGATACGCAGTATTTT.

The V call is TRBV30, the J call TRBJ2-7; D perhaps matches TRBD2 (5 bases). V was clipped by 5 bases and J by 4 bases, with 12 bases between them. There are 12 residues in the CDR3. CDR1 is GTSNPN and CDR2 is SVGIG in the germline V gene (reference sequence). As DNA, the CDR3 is TGTGCCTGGTCCGTCACGGGGTACGAGCAGTACTTC. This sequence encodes CAWSVTGYEQYF.

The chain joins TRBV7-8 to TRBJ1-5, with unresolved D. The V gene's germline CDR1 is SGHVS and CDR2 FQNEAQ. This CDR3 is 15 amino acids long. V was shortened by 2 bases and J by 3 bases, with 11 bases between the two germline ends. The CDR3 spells CASSLRRGYNQPQHF. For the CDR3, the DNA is TGTGCCAGCAGCTTACGGAGAGGTTACAATCAGCCCCAGCATTTT.

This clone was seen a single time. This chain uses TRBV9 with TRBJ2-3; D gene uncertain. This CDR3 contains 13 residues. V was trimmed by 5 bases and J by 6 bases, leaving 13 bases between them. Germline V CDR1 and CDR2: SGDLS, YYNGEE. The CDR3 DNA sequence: TGTGCCAGCAGTTTCTTGACTCCGGATACGCAGTATTTT. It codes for CASSFLTPDTQYF.

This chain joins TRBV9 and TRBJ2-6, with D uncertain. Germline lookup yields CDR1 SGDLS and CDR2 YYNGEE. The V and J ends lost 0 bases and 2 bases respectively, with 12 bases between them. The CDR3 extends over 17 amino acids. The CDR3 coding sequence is TGTGCCAGCAGCGTAGTCCCCCAGGCACCTGGGGCCAACGTCCTGACTTTC. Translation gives CASSVVPQAPGANVLTF.

CDR3: CASNRGIGTSGTSTDTQYF. CDR3 DNA sequence: TGTGCCAGCAACAGAGGAATTGGGACTAGCGGAACTAGCACAGATACGCAGTATTTT. The V and J genes are TRBV7-9 and TRBJ2-3; 11 nucleotides match TRBD2. The V segment lost 7 bases and the J segment 0 bases; nucleotides outside the gene matches: 15. Germline loops: CDR1 SEHNR, CDR2 FQNEAQ (reference sequence). This CDR3 is built from 19 residues.

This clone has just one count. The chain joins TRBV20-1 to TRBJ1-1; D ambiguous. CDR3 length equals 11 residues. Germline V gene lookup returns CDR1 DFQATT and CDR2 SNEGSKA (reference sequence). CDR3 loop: CWPGGSTEAFF. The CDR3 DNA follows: TGCTGGCCGGGTGGTAGCACTGAAGCTTTCTTT.

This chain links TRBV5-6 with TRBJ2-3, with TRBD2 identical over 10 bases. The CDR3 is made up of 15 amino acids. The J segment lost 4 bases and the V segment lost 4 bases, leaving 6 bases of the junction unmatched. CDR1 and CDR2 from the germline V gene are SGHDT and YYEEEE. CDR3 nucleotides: TGTGCCAGCAGCCGACTAGCGGGTAGGTCAGATACGCAGTATTTT. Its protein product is CASSRLAGRSDTQYF.

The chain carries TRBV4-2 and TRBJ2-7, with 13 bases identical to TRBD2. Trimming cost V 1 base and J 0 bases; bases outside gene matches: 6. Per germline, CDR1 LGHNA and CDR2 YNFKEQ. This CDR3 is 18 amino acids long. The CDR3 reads CASSQGGLAGTPSYEQYF. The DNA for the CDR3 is TGTGCCAGCAGCCAAGGGGGACTAGCGGGAACTCCCTCCTACGAGCAGTACTTC.

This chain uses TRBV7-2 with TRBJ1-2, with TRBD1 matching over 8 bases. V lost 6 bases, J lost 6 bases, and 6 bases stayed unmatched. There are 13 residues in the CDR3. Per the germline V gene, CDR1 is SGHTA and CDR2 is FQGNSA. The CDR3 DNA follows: TGTGCCAGCAGACGACAGGGGACGGATGGCTACACCTTC. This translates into CASRRQGTDGYTF.

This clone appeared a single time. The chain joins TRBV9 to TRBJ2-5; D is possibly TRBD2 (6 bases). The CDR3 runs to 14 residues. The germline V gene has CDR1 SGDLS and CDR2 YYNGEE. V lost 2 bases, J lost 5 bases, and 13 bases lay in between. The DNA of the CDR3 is TGTGCCAGCAGCGTCAGACGGGGGAGCGAGACCCAGTACTTC. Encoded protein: CASSVRRGSETQYF.

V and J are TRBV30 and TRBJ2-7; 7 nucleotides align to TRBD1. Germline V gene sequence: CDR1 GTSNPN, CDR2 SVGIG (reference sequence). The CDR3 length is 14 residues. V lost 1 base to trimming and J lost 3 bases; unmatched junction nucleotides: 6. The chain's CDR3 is CAWSAGQVGYEQYF. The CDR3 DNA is TGTGCCTGGAGTGCCGGACAGGTGGGCTACGAGCAGTACTTC.